Sequencing of this TCR beta chain was carried out in a study of T cells in Graves' hyperthyroidism and ophthalmopathy. V lost 6 bases and J lost 5; bases outside the gene matches: 7. This CDR3 contains 14 residues. CDR1 is KGHDR and CDR2 is SFDVKD in the germline V gene. Amplification of TCR beta CDR3 regions was performed using RNA transcripts as template. Using the HTBI primer set, a first-round RT-PCR was run on the TCR CDR3. TCRdb reprocessed the multiplex PCR reads with MiXCR, giving one entry per CDR3 protein. The table has 50,000 to 55,000 distinct CDR3 sequences, approximately 48% seen once. Ophthalmopathy patients had moderate-to-severe active disease, CAS ≥3, NOSPECS ≥4, and disease duration under 3 months. Any patient presenting with uncontrolled infection, other autoimmune disease, pregnancy or lactation was left out. Fresh peripheral blood, roughly 9.8 ml of it, supplied the PBMCs. This clonotype was seen a few times.

The source material was blood. This receptor was identified in a woman in her forties or fifties with Graves' ophthalmopathy. The V gene is TRBV24-1, the J gene TRBJ2-7; TRBD1 matches 9 bases. The CDR3 sequence is CATSSGTGWDEQYF. The DNA of the CDR3 is TGTGCCACCAGTTCCGGGACAGGGTGGGACGAGCAGTACTTC.